This paragraph covers one T cell receptor beta chain sequence. What it binds is unknown. This sample was included in a study of glioma-infiltrating T cells after dendritic cell vaccination. At the level of the study: The vaccine used monocyte-derived dendritic cells pulsed overnight with autologous tumor lysate. Findings and limits, study-wide: Estimated pretreatment TIL content predicted outcome after dendritic cell vaccination.

Time point specified: after dendritic cell vaccination, including at tumor progression/relapse. Here immunoSEQ multiplex PCR was the method, and the copy in TCRdb shows in-frame clones only, minus some. The sample includes 90,000 to 95,000 clones, around four fifths of them seen just once. The receptor was isolated from a human donor with glioblastoma. The sequenced sample was blood, obtained after dendritic cell vaccination.

The CDR3 loop reads CASSQIAGDPDTQYF. In DNA, the CDR3 is TGCGCCAGCAGCCAGATAGCGGGAGACCCAGATACGCAGTATTTT. The V gene is TRBV4-1, the J gene TRBJ2-3, with 9 nucleotides matching TRBD2. The V gene end was trimmed by 3 bases and the J gene end by 4 bases; junction bases not matched to a gene: 5. The CDR3 has 15 amino acids. In germline, CDR1 is MGHRA, CDR2 YSYEKL.